This is a list of T cell receptor beta chains from one sample in a study of T cell responses to AZD1222 COVID-19 vaccine. Generated by immunoSEQ multiplex PCR, the TCRdb table keeps only in-frame clones and is missing some. Of over 110,000 clones in the sample, roughly 92% were seen once. The input for sequencing was peripheral blood, taken 28 days after the second AZD1222 dose. The receptor set was obtained from an adult who received the AZD1222 COVID-19 vaccine. Each CDR3 is given with its conserved first and last residue. Fields, in order: clone size, V gene, D gene, J gene, CDR3 DNA, CDR3 protein. D genes are given only for firm matches. Clone size appears in some rows only: once, few, many, or a class for an expanded clone.

clone size: once; V gene: TRBV18; D gene: -; J gene: TRBJ1-2; CDR3 DNA: TGTGCCAGCTCACCTGCAGGAGACTATGGCTACACCTTC; CDR3 protein: CASSPAGDYGYTF
clone size: -; V gene: TRBV19; D gene: -; J gene: TRBJ1-2; CDR3 DNA: TGTGCCACTCTCCTGGAGGGCTACACCTTC; CDR3 protein: CATLLEGYTF
clone size: -; V gene: TRBV2; D gene: -; J gene: TRBJ1-3; CDR3 DNA: TGTGCCAGCAGTGAAGCCCTGGGGGGACGCGGTGGAAACACCATATATTTT; CDR3 protein: CASSEALGGRGGNTIYF
clone size: -; V gene: TRBV19; D gene: -; J gene: TRBJ2-2; CDR3 DNA: TGTGCCAGTTCCTATAACACCGGGGAGCTGTTTTTT; CDR3 protein: CASSYNTGELFF
clone size: -; V gene: TRBV19; D gene: -; J gene: TRBJ2-3; CDR3 DNA: TGTGCCAGTAGTATAGCCCAGAGGGATACGCAGTATTTT; CDR3 protein: CASSIAQRDTQYF
clone size: few; V gene: TRBV28; D gene: -; J gene: TRBJ1-1; CDR3 DNA: TGTGCCAGCAGTTTGGGTCTAGCTGAAGCTTTCTTT; CDR3 protein: CASSLGLAEAFF
clone size: few; V gene: TRBV5-1; D gene: -; J gene: TRBJ1-1; CDR3 DNA: TGCGCCAGCAGCAAGGGGAGCTCAAGAACGAACACTGAAGCTTTCTTT; CDR3 protein: CASSKGSSRTNTEAFF
clone size: -; V gene: TRBV28; D gene: TRBD1; J gene: TRBJ1-5; CDR3 DNA: TGTGCCAGCAGTTCTGGACAGGGAAGCCAGCCCCAGCATTTT; CDR3 protein: CASSSGQGSQPQHF
clone size: -; V gene: TRBV5-1; D gene: -; J gene: TRBJ2-2; CDR3 DNA: TGCGCCAGCAGCTTGGTAGGGAACACCGGGGAGCTGTTTTTT; CDR3 protein: CASSLVGNTGELFF
clone size: -; V gene: TRBV6-5; D gene: -; J gene: TRBJ2-2; CDR3 DNA: TGTGTCTCGGCAGGCAGGGCGTTTGCCGGGGAGCTGTTTTTT; CDR3 protein: CVSAGRAFAGELFF
clone size: -; V gene: TRBV15; D gene: -; J gene: TRBJ1-3; CDR3 DNA: TGTGCCACCAGCAGAGACAGGACCCACTCTGGAAACACCATATATTTT; CDR3 protein: CATSRDRTHSGNTIYF
clone size: -; V gene: TRBV6-5; D gene: -; J gene: TRBJ1-6; CDR3 DNA: TGTGCCAGCAAGGGCAGCTATAATTCACCCCTCCACTTT; CDR3 protein: CASKGSYNSPLHF
clone size: -; V gene: TRBV12-3/TRBV12-4; D gene: -; J gene: TRBJ2-1; CDR3 DNA: TGTGCCAGCAGTTTGGGGACGGGAGTTGAGCAGTTCTTC; CDR3 protein: CASSLGTGVEQFF
clone size: once; V gene: TRBV5-4; D gene: -; J gene: TRBJ1-3; CDR3 DNA: TGTGCCAGCAGCCTAACGGGAGGAAACACCATATATTTT; CDR3 protein: CASSLTGGNTIYF
clone size: -; V gene: TRBV7-2; D gene: -; J gene: TRBJ2-1; CDR3 DNA: TGTGCCAGCAGCTTAATACAGGACTCCTACAATGAGCAGTTCTTC; CDR3 protein: CASSLIQDSYNEQFF
clone size: -; V gene: TRBV9; D gene: TRBD1; J gene: TRBJ1-2; CDR3 DNA: TGTGCCAGCAGCCCAGGGGGGGATGGCTACACCTTC; CDR3 protein: CASSPGGDGYTF
clone size: -; V gene: TRBV6-5; D gene: TRBD2; J gene: TRBJ2-7; CDR3 DNA: TGTGCCAGCAGTCCCCCGGGGACTAACACCCACGAGCAGTACTTC; CDR3 protein: CASSPPGTNTHEQYF
clone size: once; V gene: TRBV11-2; D gene: TRBD2; J gene: TRBJ2-3; CDR3 DNA: TGTGCCAGCAGCTTCCGCGGGAGAGGATCGACAGATACGCAGTATTTT; CDR3 protein: CASSFRGRGSTDTQYF
clone size: -; V gene: TRBV13; D gene: -; J gene: TRBJ2-4; CDR3 DNA: TGTGCCAGCAGCCCTACCTGGGGGGTCGGGGCCAAAAACATTCAGTACTTC; CDR3 protein: CASSPTWGVGAKNIQYF
clone size: -; V gene: TRBV18; D gene: -; J gene: TRBJ1-1; CDR3 DNA: TGTGCCAGCTCACCCGATCAGGGTTGGAGCACTGAAGCTTTCTTT; CDR3 protein: CASSPDQGWSTEAFF